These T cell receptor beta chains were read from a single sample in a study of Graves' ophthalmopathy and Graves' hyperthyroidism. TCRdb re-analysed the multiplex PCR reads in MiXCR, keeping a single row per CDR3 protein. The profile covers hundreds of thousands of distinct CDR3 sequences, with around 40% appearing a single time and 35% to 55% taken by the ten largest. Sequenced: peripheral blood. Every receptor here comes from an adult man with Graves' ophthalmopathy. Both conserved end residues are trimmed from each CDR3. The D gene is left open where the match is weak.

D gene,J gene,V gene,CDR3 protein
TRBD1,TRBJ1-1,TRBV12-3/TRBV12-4,ASSDRGLVTGAF
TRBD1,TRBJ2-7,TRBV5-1,ASSLIQGDYEQY
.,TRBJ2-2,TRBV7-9,ASSLKGSAGELF
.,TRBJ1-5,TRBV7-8,ASSLWTEQPQH
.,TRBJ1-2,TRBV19,ASSIADRDGYT
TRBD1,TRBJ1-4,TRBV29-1,SAGQGRASTNEKLF
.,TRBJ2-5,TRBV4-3,ASSQVKDFKTQY
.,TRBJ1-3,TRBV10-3,ASSYSTSGNTIY
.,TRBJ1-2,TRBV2,ASKVGQGYGYT
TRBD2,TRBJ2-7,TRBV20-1,SARELAGTHYYEQY
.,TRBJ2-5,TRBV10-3,AISELPREQETQY
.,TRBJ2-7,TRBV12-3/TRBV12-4,ASSYSITGTEQY
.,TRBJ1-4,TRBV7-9,ASSRRGPGGEKLF